This passage covers 23 T cell receptor beta chains from one sample sequenced in a study of T-cell reconstitution after alpha-beta-depleted transplantation in children. A TCRbeta library incorporating unique molecular identifiers was prepared. TCRdb fed the PCR reads into MiXCR, producing one record per CDR3 protein. This repertoire shows about 250,000 distinct CDR3 sequences, 20% to 30% found once; its top ten account for more than 4.5%. The sample here was PBMCs, mostly from graft donor cells, taken 360 days after TCRalphabeta/CD19-depleted stem cell transplant. These receptors came from a female patient aged 2-10 years who had a stem cell transplant for congenital amegakaryocytic thrombocytopenia, so the T cells may come from the graft donor.

The chain combines TRBV15 with TRBJ1-5; unclear D gene. This CDR3 comprises 14 residues. Trimming pared 7 bases from V and 0 bases from J, leaving 10 bases between. Germline values: CDR1 LNHNV, CDR2 YYDKDF (reference sequence). The CDR3 reads CATTGGNSNQPQHF. CDR3 nucleotide sequence: TGTGCCACCACGGGCGGAAATAGCAATCAGCCCCAGCATTTT.

This clonotype was detected a few times. The V call is TRBV28, the J call TRBJ2-1, with D possibly called TRBD1 or TRBD2 (6 bases each). The CDR3 sequence is 15 residues long. Germline V gene lookup returns CDR1 MDHEN and CDR2 SYDVKM. The V end lost 5 bases, the J end lost 8 bases, and 19 bases lay between the germline ends. DNA for the CDR3: TGTGCCAGCAGTGTAAAGGGGGAGGCGAGGGATGAGCAGTTCTTC. Translating it yields CASSVKGEARDEQFF. Combining the CDR3 with reference TRBV28 and TRBJ2-1 gives the whole variable domain DVKVTQSSRYLVKRTGEKVFLECVQDMDHENMFWYRQDPGLGLRLIYFSYDVKMKEKGDIPEGYSVSREKKERFSLILESASTNQTSMYLCASSVKGEARDEQFFGPGTRLTVL.

The J gene is TRBJ1-5, the V gene TRBV19, with D hard to call. The CDR3 extends over 13 amino acids. Trimming stripped 3 bases from V and 3 bases from J, with 6 bases between. The germline V gene encodes CDR1 LNHDA and CDR2 SQIVND (reference sequence). The CDR3 nucleotides read TGTGCCAGTAGTATCGGTTTCAATCAGCCCCAGCATTTT. Residues: CASSIGFNQPQHF.

V and J are TRBV5-5 and TRBJ2-7; D may be TRBD1 (5 bases). Germline loops: CDR1 SGHKS, CDR2 YYEKEE (reference sequence). V was cut by 0 bases and J by 0 bases, with 13 bases left in between. The CDR3 extends over 16 amino acids. In nucleotides, the CDR3 is TGTGCCAGCAGCTTGGTTCCGGACATAAGCTCCTACGAGCAGTACTTC. Translation gives CASSLVPDISSYEQYF. Complete variable domain (other parts from reference TRBV5-5 and TRBJ2-7): DAGVTQSPTHLIKTRGQQVTLRCSPISGHKSVSWYQQVLGQGPQFIFQYYEKEERGRGNFPDRFSARQFPNYSSELNVNALLLGDSALYLCASSLVPDISSYEQYFGPGTRLTVT.

The chain is built from TRBV18 and TRBJ2-7; no clear D. The CDR3 spans 13 residues. V gave up 3 bases and J gave up 6 bases, with 12 bases separating them. CDR1 and CDR2 from the germline V gene are KGHSH and LQKENI. The CDR3 bases are TGTGCCAGCTCACCTAGTAGGCCGCGCGAGCAGTACTTC. Encoded protein: CASSPSRPREQYF.

This clonotype was seen only a few times. V gene TRBV12-3 or TRBV12-4 combines with J gene TRBJ1-4; D gene unclear. There are 14 residues in the CDR3. V was trimmed by 2 bases and J by 4 bases, leaving 8 bases between them. DNA of the CDR3: TGTGCCAGCAGTTTATCGTGGCTTAATGAAAAACTGTTTTTT. Protein product: CASSLSWLNEKLFF.

This clonotype was seen a handful of times. CDR3 nucleotide sequence: TGTGCCAGCAGTAATTTAGCGGGGGGGAGCACAGATACGCAGTATTTT. Translated: CASSNLAGGSTDTQYF. V is TRBV6-2 or TRBV6-3 and J is TRBJ2-3; 11 bases map to TRBD2. V trimming: 5 bases; J trimming: 0 bases; junction bases outside the gene matches: 4. CDR3 length: 16 residues. Germline CDR1 reads MNHEY; CDR2 reads SVGEGT.

This clonotype was seen a handful of times. CDR3 coding DNA: TGTGCCAGCAGTTTACCTGGGGGCGGTCAGCCCCAGCATTTT. Protein product: CASSLPGGGQPQHF. The chain joins TRBV12-3 or TRBV12-4 to TRBJ1-5; a possible D gene is TRBD1 (6 bases). Trimming took off 2 bases at V and 6 bases at J, with 11 bases between the two ends. The CDR3 has 14 amino acids.

The chain employs TRBV29-1 and TRBJ2-7; a possible D gene is TRBD2 (6 bases). Germline V gene lookup returns CDR1 SQVTM and CDR2 ANQGSEA. The V end was cut by 2 bases, the J end by 3 bases, with 11 bases between. The CDR3 is 13 amino acids. CDR3 sequence: CSVESGEGYEQYF. Written as DNA, the CDR3 is TGCAGCGTTGAATCGGGGGAAGGCTACGAGCAGTACTTC.

The rearrangement joins TRBV10-3 to TRBJ2-2; D might be TRBD1 (5 bases). Per germline, CDR1 ENHRY and CDR2 SYGVKD. The CDR3 has 16 amino acids. The germline V and J ends were trimmed by 5 bases and 8 bases, with 21 bases remaining between them. In DNA form, the CDR3 reads TGTGCCATCAGTTTATCAGGGCCCGCCCGGTCGGGGGAGCTGTTTTTT. The encoded protein is CAISLSGPARSGELFF.

This clonotype was observed many times. The chain uses TRBV4-2 and TRBJ2-7; TRBD2 matches at 10 bases. V gave up 0 bases and J gave up 1 base; unmatched junction bases: 3. The CDR3 covers 16 residues. Germline V gene sequence: CDR1 LGHNA, CDR2 YNFKEQ. CDR3 in DNA: TGTGCCAGCAGCCAAGATCTAGCGGGGGTATCCTACGAGCAGTACTTC. This sequence encodes CASSQDLAGVSYEQYF.

This clonotype was seen just once. The rearrangement uses TRBV7-7 and TRBJ2-7; 10 bases map to TRBD1. Germline CDR1 reads SSHAT; CDR2 reads FNYEAQ (reference sequence). V trimming: 5 bases; J trimming: 3 bases; junction bases outside the gene matches: 7. The CDR3 length is 15 residues. CDR3 residues: CASSPGTGDIYEQYF. For the CDR3, the DNA is TGTGCCAGCAGCCCCGGGACAGGGGACATCTACGAGCAGTACTTC.

The chain links TRBV28 to TRBJ1-5, with 7 bases aligning to TRBD1. Germline assignment: CDR1 MDHEN and CDR2 SYDVKM. This CDR3 region has 15 residues. Trimming at V came to 6 bases and at J to 6 bases, leaving 11 bases not matched to a gene. CDR3 in amino acids: CASSPPRQGSQPQHF. The CDR3 region has the DNA TGTGCCAGCAGCCCTCCCCGACAGGGTAGTCAGCCCCAGCATTTT.

This clonotype was picked up one time. The gene calls are TRBV20-1 and TRBJ2-3; 10 nucleotides match TRBD1. From germline, CDR1 is DFQATT and CDR2 SNEGSKA (reference sequence). The CDR3 extends over 16 amino acids. Trimming cost V 6 bases and J 1 base; bases outside gene matches: 10. The CDR3 nucleotides are TGCAGTGCAGAGCGCGGACAGGGGGTTGGCACAGATACGCAGTATTTT. It codes for CSAERGQGVGTDTQYF.

This clonotype has only a few counts. The chain couples TRBV20-1 to TRBJ2-5; D may be TRBD2 (6 bases). The V end lost 6 bases, the J end lost 2 bases, and 10 bases lay between the germline ends. The CDR3 contains 12 residues. Germline V gives CDR1 DFQATT, CDR2 SNEGSKA (reference sequence). The CDR3 coding sequence is TGCAGTGCGAGGACTACACAAGAGACCCAGTACTTC. It translates to CSARTTQETQYF.

This clonotype has ten or more counts. V gene TRBV5-1 combines with J gene TRBJ1-2; 7 nucleotides line up with TRBD1. This CDR3 spans 13 amino acids. J lost 4 bases, V lost 2 bases, and 2 bases had no gene match. Germline-derived CDR1 and CDR2 are SGHRS and YFSETQ. The CDR3 is CASSFRDSYGYTF. For the CDR3, the DNA is TGCGCCAGCAGCTTCCGGGACAGCTATGGCTACACCTTC.

This clonotype has a count of ten or more. This sequence joins TRBV11-2 and TRBJ2-2; possibly TRBD2 for D (6 bases). The CDR3 sequence is 15 residues long. Between the trimmed V and J ends, which lost 6 bases and 5 bases, there was a span of 16 bases. Germline loops: CDR1 SGHAT, CDR2 FQNNGV. CDR3 sequence reads: CASRETGVGTGELFF. CDR3 bases: TGTGCCAGCAGAGAAACGGGGGTTGGTACCGGGGAGCTGTTTTTT.

In this sample, this clonotype turned up a few times. The chain combines TRBV4-1 with TRBJ1-2, with 8 bases fitting TRBD1. This CDR3 has 14 residues. V gave up 3 bases and J gave up 8 bases; unmatched junction bases: 8. Germline loops: CDR1 MGHRA, CDR2 YSYEKL. CDR3 DNA sequence: TGCGCCAGCAGCCATGCTGGACAGGGATTCGGCTACACCTTC. This codes for CASSHAGQGFGYTF.

This clonotype was counted ten times or more. The chain uses TRBV3-1 and TRBJ2-3; 7 nucleotides agree with TRBD1. In germline, CDR1 is LGHDT, CDR2 YNNKEL (reference sequence). The ends lost 4 bases at V and 0 bases at J; junction bases unmatched: 4. The CDR3 contains 15 residues. CDR3 loop: CASSPGQSSTDTQYF. The CDR3 DNA reads as TGTGCCAGCAGCCCGGGACAGTCTAGCACAGATACGCAGTATTTT.

In this sample, this clonotype turned up a few times. The V call is TRBV25-1, the J call TRBJ1-5; maybe TRBD1 (5 bases). The V and J ends lost 8 bases and 0 bases respectively, with 8 bases between them. Per germline, CDR1 MGHDK and CDR2 SYGVNS. This CDR3 contains 13 residues. The chain's CDR3 is CASSGLSNQPQHF. CDR3 nucleotides: TGTGCCAGCTCGGGACTTAGCAATCAGCCCCAGCATTTT. The full variable domain, with the rest looked up from reference TRBV25-1 and TRBJ1-5, is EADIYQTPRYLVIGTGKKITLECSQTMGHDKMYWYQQDPGMELHLIHYSYGVNSTEKGDLSSESTVSRIRTEHFPLTLESARPSHTSQYLCASSGLSNQPQHFGDGTRLSIL.

This clonotype has a handful of counts. The genes are TRBV6-1 and TRBJ2-3; D gene unclear. The V end was cut by 1 base, the J end by 4 bases, with 9 bases between. CDR1 MNHNS and CDR2 SASEGT come from the germline V gene. CDR3 size: 14 residues. This CDR3 is CASSEGVLADTQYF. In DNA form, the CDR3 reads TGTGCCAGCAGTGAAGGGGTTTTAGCAGATACGCAGTATTTT.

This clonotype showed up just a few times. This rearrangement joins TRBV7-6 to TRBJ2-7; 7 nucleotides agree with TRBD1. The length of the CDR3 is 17 residues. CDR1 is SGHVS, CDR2 FNYEAQ, per germline. After removal of 2 bases from V and 3 bases from J, the junction contained 13 bases not matched to a gene. For the CDR3, the DNA is TGTGCCAGCAGCTTACAGGGGGACCCTAGATTCGGCTACGAGCAGTACTTC. It translates to CASSLQGDPRFGYEQYF.

The V gene is TRBV2, the J gene TRBJ2-1; D may be TRBD1 (5 bases). CDR3 length equals 16 residues. Germline values: CDR1 SNHLY, CDR2 FYNNEI. Trimming removed 8 bases from V and 5 bases from J, with 22 bases in between. CDR3 in amino acids: CASDAAVQGFDNEQFF. DNA for the CDR3: TGTGCCAGCGACGCGGCCGTGCAGGGATTCGACAATGAGCAGTTCTTC.